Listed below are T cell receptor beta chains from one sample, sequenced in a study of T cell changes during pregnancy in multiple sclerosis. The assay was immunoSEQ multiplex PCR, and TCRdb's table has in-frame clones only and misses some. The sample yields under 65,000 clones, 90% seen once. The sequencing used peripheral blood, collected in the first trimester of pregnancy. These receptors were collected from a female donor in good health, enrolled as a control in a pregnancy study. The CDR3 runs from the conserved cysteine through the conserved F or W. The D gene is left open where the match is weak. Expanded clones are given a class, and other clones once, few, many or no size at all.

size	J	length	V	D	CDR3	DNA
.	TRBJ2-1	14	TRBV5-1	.	CASSPARRPNEQFF	TGCGCCAGCTCCCCGGCTAGACGGCCCAATGAGCAGTTCTTC
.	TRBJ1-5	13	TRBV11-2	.	CASSLGADQPQHF	TGTGCCAGCAGCTTAGGCGCGGATCAGCCCCAGCATTTT
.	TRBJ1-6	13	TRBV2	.	CASSAGYDSPLHF	TGTGCCAGCAGTGCAGGGTACGATTCACCCCTCCACTTT
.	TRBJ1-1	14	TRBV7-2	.	CASSLIFLNTEAFF	TGTGCCAGCAGCTTAATCTTCCTGAACACTGAAGCTTTCTTT
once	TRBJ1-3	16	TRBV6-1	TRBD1	CASSAWTGGSGNTIYF	TGTGCCAGCAGTGCCTGGACAGGGGGCTCTGGAAACACCATATATTTT
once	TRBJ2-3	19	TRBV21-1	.	CASSKARACHPPSTDTQYF	TGTGCCAGCAGCAAAGCGCGGGCCTGCCACCCGCCCAGCACAGATACGCAGTATTTT
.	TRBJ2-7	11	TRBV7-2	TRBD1	CATRQGNEQYF	TGTGCCACCCGACAGGGTAACGAGCAGTACTTC
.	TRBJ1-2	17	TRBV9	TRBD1	CASSARTGRESSYGYTF	TGTGCCAGCAGCGCAAGGACAGGGAGGGAGTCTAGCTATGGCTACACCTTC
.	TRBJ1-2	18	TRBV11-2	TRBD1	CASSSSLPTGKNIHGYTF	TGTGCCAGCAGCTCGTCGCTACCGACAGGGAAAAACATCCATGGCTACACCTTC
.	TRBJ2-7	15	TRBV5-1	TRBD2	CASSLIGRNLDEQYF	TGCGCCAGCAGCTTAATCGGGAGGAATTTAGACGAGCAGTACTTC
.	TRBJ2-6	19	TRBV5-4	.	CASSLGLVARGTGANVLTF	TGTGCCAGCAGCTTGGGATTGGTCGCCAGGGGAACTGGGGCCAACGTCCTGACTTTC
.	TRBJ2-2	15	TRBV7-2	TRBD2	CASSEGLAGAGELFF	TGTGCCAGCAGCGAAGGACTAGCCGGCGCCGGGGAGCTGTTTTTT
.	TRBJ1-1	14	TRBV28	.	CASSFPHREGRAFF	TGTGCCAGCAGTTTCCCTCACAGGGAAGGTCGAGCTTTCTTT
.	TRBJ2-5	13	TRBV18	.	CASSRGSKETQYF	TGTGCCAGCTCACGGGGCTCGAAAGAGACCCAGTACTTC